A selection of T cell receptor beta chains follows, all from one sample in a study of T cell changes during pregnancy in multiple sclerosis. Only in-frame clones appear in the TCRdb table, and some are missing; sequencing was by immunoSEQ multiplex PCR. The sample contains approximately 90,000 clones, 92% of which appear only once. This specimen was peripheral blood, taken after pregnancy. All receptors derive from a female donor with multiple sclerosis, enrolled in a pregnancy study. Each CDR3 is given with its conserved first and last residue. D genes are given only for firm matches. Clone size is stated in some rows and not others, as once, few, many or a class when expanded.

size: .; V: TRBV29-1; D: TRBD1; length: 12; J: TRBJ2-7; DNA: TGCAGCGTCGGGACAGGCACCTACGAGCAGTACTTC; CDR3: CSVGTGTYEQYF
size: .; V: TRBV6-4; D: TRBD1; length: 15; J: TRBJ2-7; DNA: TGTGCCAGCAGAGACCGACAGGGGGCGAGCTACGAGCAGTACTTC; CDR3: CASRDRQGASYEQYF
size: once; V: TRBV30; D: TRBD1; length: 15; J: TRBJ2-4; DNA: TGTGCCTGGAATACGGGACAGGGGGGGAGGGACATTCAGTACTTC; CDR3: CAWNTGQGGRDIQYF
size: .; V: TRBV5-1; D: .; length: 15; J: TRBJ1-2; DNA: TGCGCCAGCAGCTTGGAATCGGCAGGGCTGAAGGGCTACACCTTC; CDR3: CASSLESAGLKGYTF
size: .; V: TRBV6-6; D: TRBD2; length: 13; J: TRBJ2-3; DNA: TGTGCCAGCGAAAGCGGGGGCACAGATACGCAGTATTTT; CDR3: CASESGGTDTQYF
size: .; V: TRBV9; D: .; length: 17; J: TRBJ2-1; DNA: TGTGCCAGCAGCGTAGGCCGCAGGGGAACTAGTTTTCATGAGCAGTTCTTC; CDR3: CASSVGRRGTSFHEQFF
size: .; V: TRBV4-2; D: .; length: 17; J: TRBJ2-7; DNA: TGTGCCAGCAGCCAAGGTCAGGGAGGTCCTCTTTCATACGAGCAGTACTTC; CDR3: CASSQGQGGPLSYEQYF
size: .; V: TRBV7-9; D: .; length: 14; J: TRBJ2-5; DNA: TGTGCCAGCAGCGTCAGGGGGAGGCCAGAGACCCAGTACTTC; CDR3: CASSVRGRPETQYF
size: .; V: TRBV29-1; D: .; length: 12; J: TRBJ1-1; DNA: TGCAGCGTTGTGGACGAGGGCACTGAAGCTTTCTTT; CDR3: CSVVDEGTEAFF
size: .; V: TRBV18; D: .; length: 15; J: TRBJ1-5; DNA: TGTGCCAGCTCACCACCGGCTGGACATTCCCAGCCCCAGCATTTT; CDR3: CASSPPAGHSQPQHF
size: .; V: TRBV5-1; D: .; length: 13; J: TRBJ1-5; DNA: TGCGCCAGCTCTGAGGGCCGCGATCAGCCCCAGCATTTT; CDR3: CASSEGRDQPQHF
size: .; V: TRBV25-1; D: .; length: 11; J: TRBJ1-2; DNA: TGTGCCAGCACAGGGTTTGGTGGCTACACCTTC; CDR3: CASTGFGGYTF
size: .; V: TRBV27; D: .; length: 15; J: TRBJ2-2; DNA: TGTGCCAGCAGTCCGGAAAGGGGGGGAGCCGGGGAGCTGTTTTTT; CDR3: CASSPERGGAGELFF
size: .; V: TRBV30; D: .; length: 14; J: TRBJ1-1; DNA: TGTGCCTGGAGCGTCAACTCATATAACACTGAAGCTTTCTTT; CDR3: CAWSVNSYNTEAFF
size: .; V: TRBV27; D: .; length: 16; J: TRBJ2-3; DNA: TGTGCCAGCAGTGGGGCCACCTCTAGCGAGACAGATACGCAGTATTTT; CDR3: CASSGATSSETDTQYF
size: .; V: TRBV10-3; D: TRBD1; length: 14; J: TRBJ2-7; DNA: TGTGCCATCAGTGCCGACAGGGGGGCCTACGAGCAGTACTTC; CDR3: CAISADRGAYEQYF
size: .; V: TRBV27; D: .; length: 13; J: TRBJ1-2; DNA: TGTGCCAGCAGTTTTTGGGGGCCGTATGGCTACACCTTC; CDR3: CASSFWGPYGYTF
size: .; V: TRBV7-2; D: .; length: 15; J: TRBJ2-7; DNA: TGTGCCAGCAGCCTAAAAATAGGGAGCTCCTACGAGCAGTACTTC; CDR3: CASSLKIGSSYEQYF
size: .; V: TRBV30; D: TRBD1; length: 15; J: TRBJ1-5; DNA: TGTGCCTGGAGTGAGGGGACAGGGGGTTATCAGCCCCAGCATTTT; CDR3: CAWSEGTGGYQPQHF
size: .; V: TRBV7-2; D: .; length: 14; J: TRBJ1-6; DNA: TGTGCCAGCAGCTTCCTGAAGGGGGATTCACCCCTCCACTTT; CDR3: CASSFLKGDSPLHF
size: .; V: TRBV9; D: TRBD1; length: 15; J: TRBJ1-6; DNA: TGTGCCAGCAGCGTAGATAGGACAGGGGGTTCACCCCTCCACTTT; CDR3: CASSVDRTGGSPLHF
size: .; V: TRBV11-3; D: .; length: 13; J: TRBJ2-1; DNA: TGTGCCAGCAGCCATCACAGGGAAAATGAGCAGTTCTTC; CDR3: CASSHHRENEQFF
size: .; V: TRBV9; D: TRBD1; length: 13; J: TRBJ1-5; DNA: TGTGCCAGCAGCCGCGACAGGGATCAGCCCCAGCATTTT; CDR3: CASSRDRDQPQHF
size: .; V: TRBV6-1; D: .; length: 13; J: TRBJ1-2; DNA: TGTGCCAGCAGGACATTACAGGGAGATGGCTACACCTTC; CDR3: CASRTLQGDGYTF
size: .; V: TRBV5-4; D: .; length: 15; J: TRBJ2-1; DNA: TGTGCCAGCAGCCTAGACTCGAGCTCCTACAATGAGCAGTTCTTC; CDR3: CASSLDSSSYNEQFF
size: .; V: TRBV2; D: .; length: 15; J: TRBJ1-4; DNA: TGTGCCAGCAAATTGACCCAGGGGTCTAATGAAAAACTGTTTTTT; CDR3: CASKLTQGSNEKLFF
size: .; V: TRBV29-1; D: TRBD2; length: 14; J: TRBJ2-7; DNA: TGCAGCGCTACTGAACTAGCGGGAGTCACCGAGCAGTACTTC; CDR3: CSATELAGVTEQYF
size: .; V: TRBV7-8; D: TRBD1; length: 15; J: TRBJ1-1; DNA: TGTGCCAGCAGCGCGTCGGGGACAGGGGGCACTGAAGCTTTCTTT; CDR3: CASSASGTGGTEAFF
size: .; V: TRBV29-1; D: TRBD1; length: 16; J: TRBJ1-4; DNA: TGCAGCGCCGGGGGGGGGACAGGGGCAACTAATGAAAAACTGTTTTTT; CDR3: CSAGGGTGATNEKLFF
size: .; V: TRBV6-5; D: TRBD1; length: 15; J: TRBJ1-5; DNA: TGTGCCAGCAGGCGTCGACAGGGATCTGGTCAGCCCCAGCATTTT; CDR3: CASRRRQGSGQPQHF
size: once; V: TRBV2; D: TRBD2; length: 14; J: TRBJ2-1; DNA: TGTGTCACCCAGAGGGCTAGCGGGACGTATGAGCAGTTCTTC; CDR3: CVTQRASGTYEQFF
size: .; V: TRBV2; D: .; length: 18; J: TRBJ2-5; DNA: TGTGCCATCATGAGGATCCGACAGGAGGGAGGGGCTTGGGAGACCCAGTACTTC; CDR3: CAIMRIRQEGGAWETQYF
size: .; V: TRBV7-3; D: TRBD1; length: 13; J: TRBJ1-1; DNA: TGTGCCAGCAGCAGACAGGGTTGGACTGAAGCTTTCTTT; CDR3: CASSRQGWTEAFF
size: .; V: TRBV11-1; D: TRBD2; length: 16; J: TRBJ2-7; DNA: TGTGCCAGCAACCCGGGGGAGGGGCGAGGTGCCTACGAGCAGTACTTC; CDR3: CASNPGEGRGAYEQYF
size: .; V: TRBV9; D: TRBD1; length: 13; J: TRBJ2-3; DNA: TGTGCCAGCACCCAGGGGGCCACAGATACGCAGTATTTT; CDR3: CASTQGATDTQYF
size: .; V: TRBV5-1; D: TRBD2; length: 16; J: TRBJ2-5; DNA: TGCGCCAGCAGCTTCCCAGCGGGGGGCCGACAAGAGACCCAGTACTTC; CDR3: CASSFPAGGRQETQYF
size: .; V: TRBV25-1; D: TRBD1; length: 17; J: TRBJ1-1; DNA: TGTGCCAGCAACCCATCGCCCAGGGGGCACATGAACACTGAAGCTTTCTTT; CDR3: CASNPSPRGHMNTEAFF
size: .; V: TRBV5-6; D: .; length: 11; J: TRBJ1-4; DNA: TGTGCCAGCAGTCTCGGGAAAAAACTGTTTTTT; CDR3: CASSLGKKLFF
size: .; V: TRBV10-3; D: .; length: 16; J: TRBJ2-1; DNA: TGTGCCATCAGTGAGGTGGGCCCCAGCTCCTACAATGAGCAGTTCTTC; CDR3: CAISEVGPSSYNEQFF
size: .; V: TRBV19; D: TRBD1; length: 15; J: TRBJ1-2; DNA: TGTGCCAGTAGTGTCGGGACAGGACATTTCTATGGCTACACCTTC; CDR3: CASSVGTGHFYGYTF
size: once; V: TRBV6-4; D: .; length: 15; J: TRBJ2-1; DNA: TGTGCCAGCAGTGCGACACTCAGCTCCTACAATGAGCAGTTCTTC; CDR3: CASSATLSSYNEQFF
size: once; V: TRBV5-1; D: .; length: 16; J: TRBJ1-1; DNA: TGCGCCAGCGCAGAGCAGGCAGTTGGTTTGGGCACTGAAGCTTTCTTT; CDR3: CASAEQAVGLGTEAFF
size: .; V: TRBV4-1; D: TRBD1; length: 15; J: TRBJ2-3; DNA: TGCGCCAGCAGCCCGACGGACAGGGGCGCAGATACGCAGTATTTT; CDR3: CASSPTDRGADTQYF
size: .; V: TRBV5-4; D: TRBD2; length: 16; J: TRBJ2-2; DNA: TGTGCCAGCAGCTTATCAGGCGGGGGACGGACCGGGGAGCTGTTTTTT; CDR3: CASSLSGGGRTGELFF
size: .; V: TRBV19; D: TRBD1; length: 13; J: TRBJ2-1; DNA: TGTGCCAGTACGGGACAGCTATACAATGAGCAGTTCTTC; CDR3: CASTGQLYNEQFF
size: few; V: TRBV18; D: .; length: 14; J: TRBJ1-5; DNA: TGTGCCAGCTCACCTTCAGGAGGGTTCGAGCCCCAGCATTTT; CDR3: CASSPSGGFEPQHF
size: .; V: TRBV25-1; D: .; length: 13; J: TRBJ2-7; DNA: TGTGCCAGCAGTTACAGGGCAGAGAGGGAGCAGTACTTC; CDR3: CASSYRAEREQYF
size: .; V: TRBV25-1; D: TRBD2; length: 13; J: TRBJ2-1; DNA: TGTGCCACCTGGGGGGGGAACTGGGGTGAGCAGTTCTTC; CDR3: CATWGGNWGEQFF
size: once; V: TRBV5-1; D: .; length: 14; J: TRBJ2-2; DNA: TGCGCCAGCAGCGGGGGGATAAACACCGGGGAGCTGTTTTTT; CDR3: CASSGGINTGELFF
size: .; V: TRBV4-2; D: .; length: 18; J: TRBJ1-5; DNA: TGTGCCAGCAGCCAAGGCCACGGGAGGGCAGAGCTTAATCAGCCCCAGCATTTT; CDR3: CASSQGHGRAELNQPQHF
size: .; V: TRBV6-5; D: TRBD1; length: 15; J: TRBJ1-2; DNA: TGTGCCAGCAGGGACGGGGGACAGGGAGACTATGGCTACACCTTC; CDR3: CASRDGGQGDYGYTF
size: .; V: TRBV30; D: .; length: 14; J: TRBJ1-1; DNA: TGTGCCTGGAGACACAGACAGTTAAACACTGAAGCTTTCTTT; CDR3: CAWRHRQLNTEAFF
size: once; V: TRBV19; D: TRBD1; length: 15; J: TRBJ1-2; DNA: TGTGCCAGTAGTCCCCGGGACAGGGGAAACTATGGCTACACCTTC; CDR3: CASSPRDRGNYGYTF
size: .; V: TRBV7-4; D: TRBD2; length: 11; J: TRBJ2-7; DNA: TGTGCCAGCCTAGCGGGCTACGAGCAGTACTTC; CDR3: CASLAGYEQYF
size: .; V: TRBV18; D: .; length: 19; J: TRBJ2-4; DNA: TGTGCCAGCTCACCATCGATGACAGGAATCCCCCAAGCCAAAAACATTCAGTACTTC; CDR3: CASSPSMTGIPQAKNIQYF